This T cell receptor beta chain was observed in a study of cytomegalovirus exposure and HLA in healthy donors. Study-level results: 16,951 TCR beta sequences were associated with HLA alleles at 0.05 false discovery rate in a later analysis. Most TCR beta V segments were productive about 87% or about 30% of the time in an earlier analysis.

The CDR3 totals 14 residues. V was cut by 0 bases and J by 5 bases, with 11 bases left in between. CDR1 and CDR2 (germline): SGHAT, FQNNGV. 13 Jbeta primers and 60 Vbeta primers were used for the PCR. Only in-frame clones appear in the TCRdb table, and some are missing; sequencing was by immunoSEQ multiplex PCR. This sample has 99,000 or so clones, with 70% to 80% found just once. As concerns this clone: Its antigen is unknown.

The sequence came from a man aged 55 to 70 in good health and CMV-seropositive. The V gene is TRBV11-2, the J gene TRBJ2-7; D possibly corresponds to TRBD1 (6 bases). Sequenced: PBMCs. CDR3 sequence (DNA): TGTGCCAGCAGCTTAGACGCAGGGGCCCACGAGCAGTACTTC. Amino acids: CASSLDAGAHEQYF.